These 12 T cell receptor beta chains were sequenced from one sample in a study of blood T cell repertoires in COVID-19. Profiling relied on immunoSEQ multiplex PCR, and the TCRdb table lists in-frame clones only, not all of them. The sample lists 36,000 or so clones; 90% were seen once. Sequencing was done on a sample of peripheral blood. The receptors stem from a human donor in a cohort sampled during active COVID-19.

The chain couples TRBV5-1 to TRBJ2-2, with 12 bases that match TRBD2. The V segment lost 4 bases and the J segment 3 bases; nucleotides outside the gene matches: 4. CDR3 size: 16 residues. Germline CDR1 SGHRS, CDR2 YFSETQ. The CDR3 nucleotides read TGCGCCAGCAGCAAGCTAGCGGGAGGGGACACCGGGGAGCTGTTTTTT. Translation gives CASSKLAGGDTGELFF.

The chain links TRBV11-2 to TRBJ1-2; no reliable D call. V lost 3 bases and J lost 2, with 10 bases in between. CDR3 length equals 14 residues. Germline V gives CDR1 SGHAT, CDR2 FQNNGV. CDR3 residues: CASSFPGINYGYTF. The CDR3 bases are TGTGCCAGCAGCTTTCCCGGGATAAACTATGGCTACACCTTC.

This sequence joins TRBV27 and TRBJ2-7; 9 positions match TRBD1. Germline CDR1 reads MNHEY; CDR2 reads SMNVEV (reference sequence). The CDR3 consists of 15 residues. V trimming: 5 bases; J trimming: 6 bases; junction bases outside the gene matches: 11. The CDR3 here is CASSLQGAGRGEQYF. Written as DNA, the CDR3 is TGTGCCAGCAGTCTACAGGGGGCGGGACGGGGCGAGCAGTACTTC.

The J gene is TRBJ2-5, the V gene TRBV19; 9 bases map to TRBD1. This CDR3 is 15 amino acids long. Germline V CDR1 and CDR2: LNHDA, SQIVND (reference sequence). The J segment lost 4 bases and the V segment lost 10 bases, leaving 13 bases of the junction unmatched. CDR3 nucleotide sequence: TGTGCCACCGCACCTGGGACAGGGAGGGGAGAGACCCAGTACTTC. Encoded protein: CATAPGTGRGETQYF.

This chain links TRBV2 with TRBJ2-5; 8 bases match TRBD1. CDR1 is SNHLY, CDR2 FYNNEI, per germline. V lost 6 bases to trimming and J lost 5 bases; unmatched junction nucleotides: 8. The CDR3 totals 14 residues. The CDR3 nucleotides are TGTGCCAGCAGCCCTAAAACAGGGGGGGAGACCCAGTACTTC. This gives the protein CASSPKTGGETQYF.

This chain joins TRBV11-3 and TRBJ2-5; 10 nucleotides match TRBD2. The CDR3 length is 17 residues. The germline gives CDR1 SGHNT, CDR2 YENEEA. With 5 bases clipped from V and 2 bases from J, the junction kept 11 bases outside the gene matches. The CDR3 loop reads CASSLTLAGVLQETQYF. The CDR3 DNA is TGTGCCAGCAGCCTCACCCTAGCGGGAGTATTACAAGAGACCCAGTACTTC. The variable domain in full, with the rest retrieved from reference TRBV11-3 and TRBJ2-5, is EAGVVQSPRYKIIEKKQPVAFWCNPISGHNTLYWYLQNLGQGPELLIRYENEEAVDDSQLPKDRFSAERLKGVDSTLKIQPAELGDSAVYLCASSLTLAGVLQETQYFGPGTRLLVL.

The DNA of the CDR3 is TGTGCCAGCAGCTTAGCTCCGTACGAGCAGTACTTC. This sequence encodes CASSLAPYEQYF. The J gene is TRBJ2-7, the V gene TRBV7-8; D call uncertain. CDR1 and CDR2 (germline): SGHVS, FQNEAQ. This CDR3 has 12 residues. Trimming took off 0 bases at V and 4 bases at J, with 4 bases between the two ends.

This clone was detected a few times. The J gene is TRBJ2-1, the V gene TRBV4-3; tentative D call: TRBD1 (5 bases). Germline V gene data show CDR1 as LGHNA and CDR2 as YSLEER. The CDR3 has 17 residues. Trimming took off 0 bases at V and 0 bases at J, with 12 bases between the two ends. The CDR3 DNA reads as TGCGCCAGCAGCCAAGAATGGGGCGGTAGCTCCTACAATGAGCAGTTCTTC. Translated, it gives CASSQEWGGSSYNEQFF.

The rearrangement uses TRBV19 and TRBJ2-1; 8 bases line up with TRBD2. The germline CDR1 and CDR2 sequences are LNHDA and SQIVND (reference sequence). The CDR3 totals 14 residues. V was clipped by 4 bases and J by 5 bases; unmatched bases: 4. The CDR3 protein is CASSSSGLDNEQFF. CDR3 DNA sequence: TGTGCCAGTAGTAGCTCGGGACTAGACAATGAGCAGTTCTTC. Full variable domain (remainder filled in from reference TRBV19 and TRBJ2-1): DGGITQSPKYLFRKEGQNVTLSCEQNLNHDAMYWYRQDPGQGLRLIYYSQIVNDFQKGDIAEGYSVSREKKESFPLTVTSAQKNPTAFYLCASSSSGLDNEQFFGPGTRLTVL.

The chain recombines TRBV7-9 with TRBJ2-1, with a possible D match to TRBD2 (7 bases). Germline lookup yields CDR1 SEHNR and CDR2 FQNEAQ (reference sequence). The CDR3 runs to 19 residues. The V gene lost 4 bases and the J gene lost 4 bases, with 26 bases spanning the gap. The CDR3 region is CASSSTVPGGRLAYNEQFF. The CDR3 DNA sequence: TGTGCCAGCAGCTCAACGGTCCCGGGGGGCCGGCTTGCGTACAATGAGCAGTTCTTC.

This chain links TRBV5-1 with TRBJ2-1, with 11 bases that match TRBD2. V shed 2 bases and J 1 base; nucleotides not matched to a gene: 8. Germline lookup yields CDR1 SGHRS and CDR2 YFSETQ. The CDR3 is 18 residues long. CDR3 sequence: CASSFARLAGLSYNEQFF. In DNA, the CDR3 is TGCGCCAGCAGCTTTGCCCGACTAGCGGGACTTTCCTACAATGAGCAGTTCTTC.

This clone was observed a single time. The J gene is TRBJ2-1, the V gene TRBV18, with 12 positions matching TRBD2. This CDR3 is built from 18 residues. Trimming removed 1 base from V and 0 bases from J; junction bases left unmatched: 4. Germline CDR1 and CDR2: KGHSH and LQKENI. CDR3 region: CASSPLVTSGSSYNEQFF. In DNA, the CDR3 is TGTGCCAGCTCACCACTTGTGACTAGCGGGAGCTCCTACAATGAGCAGTTCTTC.